What follows are 9 T cell receptor beta chains derived from one specimen sequenced in a study of beta chain features in type 1 diabetes. Expressed TCRB transcripts were sequenced because the isolated RNA had all been reverse transcribed beforehand. TCRdb keeps only in-frame clones here, not all; method: immunoSEQ multiplex PCR. The data show a few hundred thousand clones, about 15% seen once. General study points: Shorter TCRB CDR3s, moderately but significantly so, were found in Type 1 diabetes patients in all four CD4+ subsets.

Their recognized antigens are unknown. The sample taken for sequencing was naive CD4+ T cells from blood. The receptors come from a man aged 18 to 30 with type 1 diabetes.

This clone was observed a few times. The gene calls are TRBV4-3 and TRBJ2-3; TRBD2 might be the D (7 bases). The length of the CDR3 is 14 residues. The V gene's germline CDR1 is LGHNA and CDR2 YSLEER. With 3 bases removed from V and 5 bases from J, the gap between germline ends came to 12 bases. CDR3 bases: TGCGCCAGCAGCCAGGGGGGGGCGAGAGATACGCAGTATTTT. Translating gives CASSQGGARDTQYF.

The rearrangement uses TRBV2 and TRBJ2-4; unclear D gene. Trimming pared 8 bases from V and 9 bases from J, leaving 11 bases between. Germline CDR1 is SNHLY and CDR2 is FYNNEI. This CDR3 is 11 amino acids long. CDR3 coding DNA: TGTGCCAGCGAGGAAAGGAGCATTCAGTACTTC. Amino acid sequence: CASEERSIQYF.

The chain carries TRBV18 and TRBJ1-5; D perhaps matches TRBD1 (6 bases). CDR3 length: 13 residues. CDR1 is KGHSH and CDR2 is LQKENI in the germline V gene. V dropped 5 bases and J dropped 4 bases, with 9 bases sitting between them. CDR3 sequence reads: CASSVQGNQPQHF. CDR3 coding DNA: TGTGCCAGCTCAGTACAGGGAAATCAGCCCCAGCATTTT.

The V gene is TRBV30, the J gene TRBJ1-2, with D possibly being TRBD1 (5 bases). CDR1 and CDR2 from the germline V gene are GTSNPN and SVGIG (reference sequence). This CDR3 contains 13 residues. V was pared by 8 bases and J by 5 bases, with 18 bases between. CDR3: CALGRGTVYGYTF. The CDR3 DNA follows: TGTGCCCTAGGGCGGGGCACTGTTTATGGCTACACCTTC.

The gene calls are TRBV10-2 and TRBJ2-7, with 11 bases aligning to TRBD2. The CDR3 consists of 14 residues. Germline V gene data show CDR1 as WSHSY and CDR2 as SAAADI. V lost 6 bases to trimming and J lost 6 bases; unmatched junction nucleotides: 7. CDR3 in DNA: TGCGCCAGCAGGGGGCTAGCGGGGGGAACCGAGCAGTACTTC. Translation gives CASRGLAGGTEQYF.

This clone appeared a few times. The chain joins TRBV30 to TRBJ2-2; 9 bases are a match to TRBD2. The J segment lost 3 bases and the V segment lost 3 bases, leaving 5 bases of the junction unmatched. Looked up from germline, CDR1 is GTSNPN and CDR2 is SVGIG (reference sequence). The CDR3 is 15 residues long. Written as DNA, the CDR3 is TGTGCCTGGAGCATAGGCGGGAGGGACACCGGGGAGCTGTTTTTT. Residues: CAWSIGGRDTGELFF.

This clone has just a few counts. The chain links TRBV5-1 to TRBJ1-2; D possibly corresponds to TRBD1 (6 bases). The V and J ends lost 1 base and 3 bases respectively, with 13 bases between them. Germline V gene sequence: CDR1 SGHRS, CDR2 YFSETQ. The CDR3 loop spans 15 amino acids. The CDR3 DNA is TGCGCCAGCAGCTTGAACACAGGGAGGGACTATGGCTACACCTTC. Translation: CASSLNTGRDYGYTF. The whole variable domain, filled in from reference TRBV5-1 and TRBJ1-2, reads KAGVTQTPRYLIKTRGQQVTLSCSPISGHRSVSWYQQTPGQGLQFLFEYFSETQRNKGNFPGRFSGRQFSNSRSEMNVSTLELGDSALYLCASSLNTGRDYGYTFGSGTRLTVV.

The V and J genes are TRBV9 and TRBJ1-1; maybe TRBD1 (6 bases). The germline CDR1 and CDR2 sequences are SGDLS and YYNGEE. Trimming left V 2 bases short and J 10 bases short, with 15 bases between. The CDR3 totals 13 residues. The CDR3 region has the DNA TGTGCCAGCAGCGTTCGGGGGGCCGGTGTAGCTTTCTTT. Amino acids: CASSVRGAGVAFF.

V and J are TRBV5-6 and TRBJ1-2, with 9 bases lining up with TRBD1. J gave up 8 bases and V 5 bases, and 13 bases lay outside the gene matches. This CDR3 region has 15 residues. The germline V gene has CDR1 SGHDT and CDR2 YYEEEE. CDR3 nucleotides: TGTGCCAGCAGGCTTTTTGGACAGGGGCTGGGAGGCTACACCTTC. Protein product: CASRLFGQGLGGYTF.